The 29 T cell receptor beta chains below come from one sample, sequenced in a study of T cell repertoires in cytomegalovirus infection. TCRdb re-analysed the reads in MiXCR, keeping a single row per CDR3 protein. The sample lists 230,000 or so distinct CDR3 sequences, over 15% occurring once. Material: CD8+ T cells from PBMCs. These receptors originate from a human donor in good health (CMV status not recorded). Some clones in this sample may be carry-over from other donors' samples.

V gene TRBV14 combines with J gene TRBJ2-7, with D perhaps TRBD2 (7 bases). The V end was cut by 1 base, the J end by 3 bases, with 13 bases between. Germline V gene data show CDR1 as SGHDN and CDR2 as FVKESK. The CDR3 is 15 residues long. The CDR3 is CASSQGGGRNYEQYF. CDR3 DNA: TGTGCCAGCAGCCAAGGGGGGGGCAGGAACTACGAGCAGTACTTC.

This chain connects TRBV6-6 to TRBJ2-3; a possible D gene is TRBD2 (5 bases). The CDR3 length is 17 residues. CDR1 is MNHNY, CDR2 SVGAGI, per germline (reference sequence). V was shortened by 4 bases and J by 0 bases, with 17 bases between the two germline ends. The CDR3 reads CASSSASGSHSTDTQYF. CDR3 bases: TGTGCCAGCAGTTCCGCGTCGGGGTCACATAGCACAGATACGCAGTATTTT.

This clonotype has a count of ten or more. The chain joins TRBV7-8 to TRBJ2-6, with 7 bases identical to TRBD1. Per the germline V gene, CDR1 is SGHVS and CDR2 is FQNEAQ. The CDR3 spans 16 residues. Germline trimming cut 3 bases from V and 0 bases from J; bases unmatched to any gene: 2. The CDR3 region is CASSLTGFSGANVLTF. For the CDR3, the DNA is TGTGCCAGCAGCTTGACAGGGTTCTCTGGGGCCAACGTCCTGACTTTC.

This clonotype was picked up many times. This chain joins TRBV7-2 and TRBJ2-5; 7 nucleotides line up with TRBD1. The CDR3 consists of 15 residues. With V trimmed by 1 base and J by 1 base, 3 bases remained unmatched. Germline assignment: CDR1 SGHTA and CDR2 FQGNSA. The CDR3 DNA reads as TGTGCCAGCAGCTTAGGGGACAGCCTCCAAGAGACCCAGTACTTC. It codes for CASSLGDSLQETQYF.

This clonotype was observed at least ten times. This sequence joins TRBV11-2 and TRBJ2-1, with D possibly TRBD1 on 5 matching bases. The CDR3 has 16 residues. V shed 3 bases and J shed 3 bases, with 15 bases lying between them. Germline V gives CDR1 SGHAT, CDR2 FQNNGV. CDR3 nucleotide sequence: TGTGCCAGCAGCTTTACTCGACAGACGTACTACAATGAGCAGTTCTTC. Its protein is CASSFTRQTYYNEQFF. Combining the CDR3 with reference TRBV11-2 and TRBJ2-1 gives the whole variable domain EAGVAQSPRYKIIEKRQSVAFWCNPISGHATLYWYQQILGQGPKLLIQFQNNGVVDDSQLPKDRFSAERLKGVDSTLKIQPAKLEDSAVYLCASSFTRQTYYNEQFFGPGTRLTVL.

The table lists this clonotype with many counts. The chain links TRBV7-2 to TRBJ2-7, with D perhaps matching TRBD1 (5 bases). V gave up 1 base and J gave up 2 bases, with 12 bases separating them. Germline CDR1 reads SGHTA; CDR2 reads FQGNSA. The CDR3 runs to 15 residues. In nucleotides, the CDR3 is TGTGCCAGCAGCTTAGGGGGCTACAGGACCTACGAGCAGTACTTC. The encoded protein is CASSLGGYRTYEQYF.

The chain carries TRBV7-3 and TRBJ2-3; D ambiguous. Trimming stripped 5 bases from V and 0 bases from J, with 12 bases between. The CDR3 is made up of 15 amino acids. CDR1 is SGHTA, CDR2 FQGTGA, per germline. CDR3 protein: CASSTDHLSTDTQYF. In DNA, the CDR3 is TGTGCCAGCAGCACGGACCACCTGAGCACAGATACGCAGTATTTT.

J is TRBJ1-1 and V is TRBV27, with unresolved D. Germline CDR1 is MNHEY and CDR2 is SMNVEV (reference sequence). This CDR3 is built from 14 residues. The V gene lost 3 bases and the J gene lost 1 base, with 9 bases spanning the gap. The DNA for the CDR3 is TGTGCCAGCAGTTTGTCGACCACGAACACTGAAGCTTTCTTT. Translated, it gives CASSLSTTNTEAFF.

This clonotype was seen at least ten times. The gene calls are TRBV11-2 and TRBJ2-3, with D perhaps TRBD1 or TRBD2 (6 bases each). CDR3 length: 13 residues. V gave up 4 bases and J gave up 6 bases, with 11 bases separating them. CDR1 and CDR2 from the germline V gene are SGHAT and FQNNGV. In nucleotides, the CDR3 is TGTGCCAGCAGCTCGGGGGCTGGGGATACGCAGTATTTT. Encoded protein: CASSSGAGDTQYF.

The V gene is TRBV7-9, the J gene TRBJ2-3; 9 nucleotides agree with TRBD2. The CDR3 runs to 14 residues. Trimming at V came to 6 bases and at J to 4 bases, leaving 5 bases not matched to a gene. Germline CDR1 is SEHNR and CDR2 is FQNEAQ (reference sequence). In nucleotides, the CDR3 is TGTGCCAGCAGGACTAGCGGTGGGCCAGATACGCAGTATTTT. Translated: CASRTSGGPDTQYF.

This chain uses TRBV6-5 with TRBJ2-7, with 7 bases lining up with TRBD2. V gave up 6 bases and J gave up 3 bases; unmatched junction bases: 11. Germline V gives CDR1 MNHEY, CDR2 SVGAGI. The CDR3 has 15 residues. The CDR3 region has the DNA TGTGCCAGCAGAGAAGAAGCGGGACCCTTCTACGAGCAGTACTTC. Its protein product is CASREEAGPFYEQYF.

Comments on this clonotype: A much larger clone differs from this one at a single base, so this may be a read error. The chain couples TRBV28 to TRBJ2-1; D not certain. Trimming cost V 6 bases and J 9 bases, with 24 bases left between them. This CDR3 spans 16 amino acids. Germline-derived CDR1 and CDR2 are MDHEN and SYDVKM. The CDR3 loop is CASRALPGRPHSEQFF. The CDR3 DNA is TGTGCCAGCAGGGCTCTTCCGGGCCGGCCCCACAGTGAGCAGTTCTTC.

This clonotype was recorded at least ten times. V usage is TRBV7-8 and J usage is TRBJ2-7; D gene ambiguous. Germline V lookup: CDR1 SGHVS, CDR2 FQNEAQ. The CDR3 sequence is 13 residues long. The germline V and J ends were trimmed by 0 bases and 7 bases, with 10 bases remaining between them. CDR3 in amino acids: CASSLATLGEQYF. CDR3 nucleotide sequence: TGTGCCAGCAGCTTAGCGACGCTGGGAGAGCAGTACTTC.

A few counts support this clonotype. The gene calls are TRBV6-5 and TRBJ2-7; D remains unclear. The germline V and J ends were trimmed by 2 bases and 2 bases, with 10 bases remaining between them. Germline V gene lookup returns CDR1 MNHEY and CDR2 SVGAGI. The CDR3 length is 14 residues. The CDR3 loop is CASSYGRSTYEQYF. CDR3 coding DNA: TGTGCCAGCAGTTACGGGCGCTCTACCTACGAGCAGTACTTC.

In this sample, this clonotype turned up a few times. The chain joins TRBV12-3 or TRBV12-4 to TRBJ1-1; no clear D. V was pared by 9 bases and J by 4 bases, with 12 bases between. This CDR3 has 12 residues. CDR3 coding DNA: TGTGCCAGTCTACCGGGAGGCACTGAAGCTTTCTTT. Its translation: CASLPGGTEAFF.

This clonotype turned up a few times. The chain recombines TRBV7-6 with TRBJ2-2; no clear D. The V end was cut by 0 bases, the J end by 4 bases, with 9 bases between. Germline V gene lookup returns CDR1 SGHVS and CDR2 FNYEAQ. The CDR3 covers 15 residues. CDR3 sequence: CASSLAAVGTGELFF. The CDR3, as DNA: TGTGCCAGCAGCTTAGCGGCAGTCGGCACCGGGGAGCTGTTTTTT.

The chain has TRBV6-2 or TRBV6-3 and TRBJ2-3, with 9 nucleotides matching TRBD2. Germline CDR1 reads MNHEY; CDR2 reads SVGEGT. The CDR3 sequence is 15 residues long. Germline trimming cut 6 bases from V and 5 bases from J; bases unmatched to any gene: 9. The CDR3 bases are TGTGCCAGCAGGGACGGCGGGGGGGCCGTAGATACGCAGTATTTT. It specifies CASRDGGGAVDTQYF.

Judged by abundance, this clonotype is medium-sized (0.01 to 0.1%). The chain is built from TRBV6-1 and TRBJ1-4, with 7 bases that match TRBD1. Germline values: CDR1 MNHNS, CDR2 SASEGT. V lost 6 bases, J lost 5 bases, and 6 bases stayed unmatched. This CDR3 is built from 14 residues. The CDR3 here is CASSGGQKNEKLFF. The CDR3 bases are TGTGCCAGCAGCGGGGGACAGAAAAATGAAAAACTGTTTTTT.

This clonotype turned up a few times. The CDR3 reads CASSLDRGYTYEQYF. CDR3 DNA: TGTGCCAGCAGCTTAGACAGGGGGTACACCTACGAGCAGTACTTC. This chain uses TRBV7-8 with TRBJ2-7; 8 bases match TRBD1. Germline values: CDR1 SGHVS, CDR2 FQNEAQ. This CDR3 is 15 amino acids long. After removal of 1 base from V and 2 bases from J, the junction contained 4 bases not matched to a gene.

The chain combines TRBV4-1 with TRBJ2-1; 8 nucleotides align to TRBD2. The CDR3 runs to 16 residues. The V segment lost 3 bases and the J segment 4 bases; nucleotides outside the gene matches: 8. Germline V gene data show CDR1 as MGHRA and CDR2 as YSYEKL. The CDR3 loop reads CASSHNSGGVYNEQFF. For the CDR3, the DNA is TGCGCCAGCAGCCACAACTCGGGGGGGGTGTACAATGAGCAGTTCTTC.

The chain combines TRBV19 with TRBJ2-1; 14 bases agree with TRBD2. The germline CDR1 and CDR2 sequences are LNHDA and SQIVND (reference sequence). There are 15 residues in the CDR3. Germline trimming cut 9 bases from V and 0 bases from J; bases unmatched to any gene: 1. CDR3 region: CASGTSGSSYNEQFF. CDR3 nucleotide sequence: TGTGCCAGCGGGACTAGCGGGAGCTCCTACAATGAGCAGTTCTTC.

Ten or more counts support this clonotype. The CDR3 coding sequence is TGTGCCAGCAGCCAACCAGAGTACCAAGAGACCCAGTACTTC. Protein sequence: CASSQPEYQETQYF. The chain joins TRBV7-9 to TRBJ2-5; no clear D. V was pared by 5 bases and J by 0 bases, with 10 bases between. This CDR3 contains 14 residues. Germline assignment: CDR1 SEHNR and CDR2 FQNEAQ (reference sequence).

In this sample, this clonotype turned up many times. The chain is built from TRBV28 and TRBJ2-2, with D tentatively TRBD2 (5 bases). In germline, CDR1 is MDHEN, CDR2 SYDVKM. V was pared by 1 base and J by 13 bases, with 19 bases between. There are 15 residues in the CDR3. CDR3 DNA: TGTGCCAGCAGTTTATATGAGAGTACCGGCCGGGGGCTGTTTTTT. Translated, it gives CASSLYESTGRGLFF.

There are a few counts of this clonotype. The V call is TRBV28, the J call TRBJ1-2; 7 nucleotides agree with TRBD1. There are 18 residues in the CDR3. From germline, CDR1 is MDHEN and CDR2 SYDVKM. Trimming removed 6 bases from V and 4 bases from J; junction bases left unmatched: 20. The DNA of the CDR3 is TGTGCCAGCAGCCCAACTGGGACAGCTCTCCTAGGGGGCTATGGCTACACCTTC. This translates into CASSPTGTALLGGYGYTF.

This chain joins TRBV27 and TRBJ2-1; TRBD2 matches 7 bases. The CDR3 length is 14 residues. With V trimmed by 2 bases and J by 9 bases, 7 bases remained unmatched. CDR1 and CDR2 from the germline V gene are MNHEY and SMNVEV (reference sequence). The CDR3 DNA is TGTGCCAGCAGTTTAGGTAGCGGGTTCACTGAGCAGTTCTTC. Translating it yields CASSLGSGFTEQFF.

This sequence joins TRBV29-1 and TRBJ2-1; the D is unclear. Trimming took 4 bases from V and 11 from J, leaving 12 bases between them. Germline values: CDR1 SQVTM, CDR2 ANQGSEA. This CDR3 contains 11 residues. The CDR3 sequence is CSVGRSYKQFF. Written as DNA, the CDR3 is TGCAGCGTTGGACGATCATATAAGCAGTTCTTC.

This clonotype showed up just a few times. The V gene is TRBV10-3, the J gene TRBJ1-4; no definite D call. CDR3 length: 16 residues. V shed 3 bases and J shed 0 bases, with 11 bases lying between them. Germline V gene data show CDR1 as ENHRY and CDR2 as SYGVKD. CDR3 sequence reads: CAISELRRTTNEKLFF. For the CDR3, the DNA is TGTGCCATCAGTGAATTACGGCGGACAACTAATGAAAAACTGTTTTTT.

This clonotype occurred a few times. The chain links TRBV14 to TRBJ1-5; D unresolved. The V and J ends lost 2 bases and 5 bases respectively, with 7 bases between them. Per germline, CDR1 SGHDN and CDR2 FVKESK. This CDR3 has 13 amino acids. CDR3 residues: CASSQNLYQPQHF. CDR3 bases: TGTGCCAGCAGCCAAAATCTTTATCAGCCCCAGCATTTT.

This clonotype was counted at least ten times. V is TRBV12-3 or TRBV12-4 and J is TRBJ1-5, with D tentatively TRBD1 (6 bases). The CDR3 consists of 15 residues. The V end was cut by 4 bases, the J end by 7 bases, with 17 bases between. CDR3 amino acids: CASSSSGGLGQPQHF. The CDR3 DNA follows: TGTGCCAGCAGTTCATCGGGGGGGCTGGGACAGCCCCAGCATTTT.